The T cell receptor beta chain under discussion was sequenced for a study of blood T cell repertoires in COVID-19. Study background: Both acute and convalescent COVID-19 samples were obtained from the United States, Italy and Spain. Sample material is recorded as cDNA or gDNA derived from T cells, B-cell-depleted T cells, or PBMCs.

In regard to this clone: The same CDR3 is also encoded by other DNA sequences in this sample.

Original handling: Amplification of reference gene primers was used by the study to estimate nucleated cell counts. Assay: immunoSEQ multiplex PCR; the TCRdb copy retains only in-frame clones and omits some. V, J and clone size are taken as reported in that table, and D and trimming were inferred from the DNA itself. The sample lists roughly 240,000 clones; approximately 85% were seen once. Enrolled during active infection, Seattle patients were then followed longitudinally. Germline CDR1 reads LGHDT; CDR2 reads YNNKEL (reference sequence). The CDR3 loop spans 12 amino acids. Trimming stripped 2 bases from V and 4 bases from J, with 3 bases between.

V gene TRBV3-1 (or the pseudogene TRBV3-2) combines with J gene TRBJ1-3; unclear D gene. The source of this sequence is an elderly woman with COVID-19, enrolled during active disease. Sample: peripheral blood. CDR3 in DNA: TGTGCCAGCAGCCAATCAGGAAACACCATATATTTT. It translates to CASSQSGNTIYF.